This T cell receptor (beta chain) was recovered during a study of control samples from healthy donors and cancer patients. Points on this clone: This sample includes further DNA sequences coding for the same CDR3.

The method was immunoSEQ multiplex PCR; TCRdb's version includes in-frame clones alone and lacks a portion of them. This table holds under 70,000 clones, approximately 86% found once. The sequenced material came from blood. The origin of this receptor is a man between 50 and 59 years old in good health.

Here the CDR3 reads CASSLAGVDYGYTF. DNA for the CDR3: TGTGCCAGCAGCTTGGCGGGGGTTGACTATGGCTACACCTTC. This chain uses TRBV5-4 with TRBJ1-2, with D tentatively TRBD1 (5 bases). The germline V gene has CDR1 SGHNT and CDR2 YYREEE (reference sequence). CDR3 size: 14 residues. V was shortened by 0 bases and J by 3 bases, with 9 bases between the two germline ends.